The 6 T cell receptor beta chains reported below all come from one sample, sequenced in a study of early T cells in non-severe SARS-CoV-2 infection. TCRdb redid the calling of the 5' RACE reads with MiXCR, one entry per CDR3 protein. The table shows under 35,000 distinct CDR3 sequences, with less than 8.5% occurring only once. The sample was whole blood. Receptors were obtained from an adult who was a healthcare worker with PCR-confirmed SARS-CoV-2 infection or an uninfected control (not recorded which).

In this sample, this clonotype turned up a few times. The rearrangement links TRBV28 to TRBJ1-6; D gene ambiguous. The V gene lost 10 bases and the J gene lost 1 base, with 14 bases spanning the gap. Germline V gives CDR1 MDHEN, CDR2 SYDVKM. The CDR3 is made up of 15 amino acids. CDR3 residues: CATTGEASYNSPLHF. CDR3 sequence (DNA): TGTGCCACCACCGGGGAGGCGTCCTATAATTCACCCCTCCACTTT.

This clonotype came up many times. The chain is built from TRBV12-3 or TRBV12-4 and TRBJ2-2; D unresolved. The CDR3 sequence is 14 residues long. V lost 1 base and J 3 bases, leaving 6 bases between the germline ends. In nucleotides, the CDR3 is TGTGCCAGCAGTTTAGGGATTGACACCGGGGAGCTGTTTTTT. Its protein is CASSLGIDTGELFF.

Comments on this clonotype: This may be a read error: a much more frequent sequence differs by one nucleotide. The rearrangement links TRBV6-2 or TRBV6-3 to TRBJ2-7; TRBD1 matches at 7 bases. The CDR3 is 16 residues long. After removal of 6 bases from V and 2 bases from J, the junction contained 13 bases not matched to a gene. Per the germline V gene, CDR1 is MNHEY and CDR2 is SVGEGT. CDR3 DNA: TGTGCCAGCAGCCGACCGGGACAGAGGGCTCCCTACGAGCAGTACTTC. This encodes CASSRPGQRAPYEQYF.

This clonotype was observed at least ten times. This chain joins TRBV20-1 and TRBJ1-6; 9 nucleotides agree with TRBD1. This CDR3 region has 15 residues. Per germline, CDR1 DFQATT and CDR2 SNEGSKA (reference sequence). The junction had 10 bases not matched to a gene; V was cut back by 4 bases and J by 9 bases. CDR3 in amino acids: CSAKEEGQGSSPLHF. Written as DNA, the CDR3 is TGCAGTGCTAAAGAAGAGGGACAGGGTTCTTCACCCCTCCACTTT.

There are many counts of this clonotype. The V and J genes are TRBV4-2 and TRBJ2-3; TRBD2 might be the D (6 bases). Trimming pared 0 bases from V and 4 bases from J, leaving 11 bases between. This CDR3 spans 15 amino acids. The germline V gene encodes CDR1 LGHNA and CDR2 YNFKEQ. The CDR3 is CASSQERGGADTQYF. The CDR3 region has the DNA TGTGCCAGCAGCCAAGAGCGGGGTGGCGCAGATACGCAGTATTTT.

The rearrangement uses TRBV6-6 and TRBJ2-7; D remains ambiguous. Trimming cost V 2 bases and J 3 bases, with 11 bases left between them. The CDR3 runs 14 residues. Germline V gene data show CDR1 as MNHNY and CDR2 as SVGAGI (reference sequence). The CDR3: CASSYRALNYEQYF. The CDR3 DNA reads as TGTGCCAGCAGTTACCGGGCGCTTAACTACGAGCAGTACTTC.